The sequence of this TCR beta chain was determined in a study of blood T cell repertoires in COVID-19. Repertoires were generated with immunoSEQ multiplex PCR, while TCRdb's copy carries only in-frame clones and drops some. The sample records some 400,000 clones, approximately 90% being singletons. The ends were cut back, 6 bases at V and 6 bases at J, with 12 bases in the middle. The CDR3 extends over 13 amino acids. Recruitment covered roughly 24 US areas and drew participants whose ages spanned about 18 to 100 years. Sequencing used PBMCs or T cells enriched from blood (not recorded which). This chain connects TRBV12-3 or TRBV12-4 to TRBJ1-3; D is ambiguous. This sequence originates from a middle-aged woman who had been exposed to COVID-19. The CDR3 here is CASSLRGENTIYF. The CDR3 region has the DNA TGTGCCAGCAGCCTACGTGGTGAAAACACCATATATTTT.